One and the same sample provided the 24 T cell receptor beta chains below, sequenced in a study of T cells in Graves' hyperthyroidism and ophthalmopathy. TCR beta CDR3 region amplification was performed from RNA transcripts. An initial round of RT-PCR targeting the TCR CDR3 relied on the HTBI primer set. MiXCR was run by TCRdb on the multiplex PCR reads, yielding one entry per CDR3 protein. The sample comprises 500,000 to 800,000 distinct CDR3 sequences, about 45% of which are singletons, and under 8.5% rests with the top ten. The specimen was peripheral blood or thyroid tissue (not recorded which). The origin of the receptors is an adult man with Graves' disease, either hyperthyroidism or ophthalmopathy (not recorded which).

V is TRBV11-2 and J is TRBJ1-2; D may be TRBD1 (5 bases). V was trimmed by 2 bases and J by 3 bases, leaving 10 bases between them. The germline V gene has CDR1 SGHAT and CDR2 FQNNGV. The CDR3 is 14 amino acids. CDR3 amino acids: CASSLTDSYYGYTF. CDR3 nucleotide sequence: TGTGCCAGCAGCTTAACAGACAGCTACTATGGCTACACCTTC.

The chain links TRBV6-1 to TRBJ2-7; weak D call: TRBD2 (5 bases). In germline, CDR1 is MNHNS, CDR2 SASEGT. This CDR3 comprises 14 residues. The V end lost 0 bases, the J end lost 5 bases, and 11 bases lay between the germline ends. The CDR3 here is CASSEARQEDEQYF. For the CDR3, the DNA is TGTGCCAGCAGTGAAGCTCGGCAGGAGGACGAGCAGTACTTC.

This chain links TRBV20-1 with TRBJ1-1, with D possibly matching TRBD1 (5 bases). The CDR3 runs to 14 residues. Trimming took 1 base from V and 2 from J, leaving 11 bases between them. The V gene's germline CDR1 is DFQATT and CDR2 SNEGSKA (reference sequence). CDR3 in amino acids: CSARARGFNTEAFF. Here the CDR3 DNA reads TGCAGTGCTAGAGCTAGGGGCTTCAACACTGAAGCTTTCTTT.

The V call is TRBV5-1, the J call TRBJ1-2, with D possibly being TRBD1 (5 bases). V was cut by 1 base and J by 7 bases, with 11 bases left in between. The CDR3 length is 13 residues. Germline CDR1 is SGHRS and CDR2 is YFSETQ. The CDR3 loop is CASSLMGDRGYTF. CDR3 bases: TGCGCCAGCAGCTTGATGGGGGACCGTGGCTACACCTTC. The full variable domain, its missing parts supplied by reference TRBV5-1 and TRBJ1-2, is KAGVTQTPRYLIKTRGQQVTLSCSPISGHRSVSWYQQTPGQGLQFLFEYFSETQRNKGNFPGRFSGRQFSNSRSEMNVSTLELGDSALYLCASSLMGDRGYTFGSGTRLTVV.

The chain combines TRBV20-1 with TRBJ2-7; 7 bases agree with TRBD2. The ends lost 3 bases at V and 5 bases at J; junction bases unmatched: 7. This CDR3 is 13 amino acids long. Germline-derived CDR1 and CDR2 are DFQATT and SNEGSKA (reference sequence). CDR3 amino acids: CSASGLEAHEQYF. The CDR3 coding sequence is TGCAGTGCTAGCGGACTAGAAGCCCACGAGCAGTACTTC.

The chain's CDR3 is CASIIREGTGETQYF. Here the CDR3 DNA reads TGTGCCAGCATCATTAGAGAGGGTACGGGAGAGACCCAGTACTTC. The chain uses TRBV5-6 and TRBJ2-5; D is perhaps TRBD2 (5 bases). Germline V gives CDR1 SGHDT, CDR2 YYEEEE. V lost 6 bases, J lost 4 bases, and 19 bases lay in between. The CDR3 is 15 amino acids. The whole variable domain, remainder taken from reference TRBV5-6 and TRBJ2-5, is DAGVTQSPTHLIKTRGQQVTLRCSPKSGHDTVSWYQQALGQGPQFIFQYYEEEERQRGNFPDRFSGHQFPNYSSELNVNALLLGDSALYLCASIIREGTGETQYFGPGTRLLVL.

The chain employs TRBV11-1 and TRBJ1-1; no clear D. CDR1 and CDR2 from the germline V gene are SGHAT and FQDESV (reference sequence). V lost 6 bases and J lost 4, with 15 bases in between. This CDR3 is 14 amino acids long. The CDR3 DNA is TGTGCCAGCAGACGACCCTCGGGCCCCACTGAAGCTTTCTTT. It translates to CASRRPSGPTEAFF.

This clonotype was counted a few times. The V gene is TRBV12-3 or TRBV12-4, the J gene TRBJ1-2; D unclear. CDR3 length: 12 amino acids. Between the trimmed V and J ends, which lost 1 base and 8 bases, there was a span of 8 bases. CDR3 loop: CASSLGERGYTF. For the CDR3, the DNA is TGTGCCAGCAGTTTAGGAGAGAGGGGCTACACCTTC.

The sample holds one count of this clonotype. The junction departs from germline at one end; a sequencing error may be responsible. The CDR3 protein is CASSQTPGQAPGANVLTF. The DNA for the CDR3 is TGCGCCAGCAGCCAAACACCGGGACAGGCGCCTGGGGCCAACGTCCTGACTTTC. V usage is TRBV7-2 and J usage is TRBJ2-6, with 8 bases lining up with TRBD1. The CDR3 consists of 18 residues. Germline V gene lookup returns CDR1 SGHTA and CDR2 FQGNSA.

The chain uses TRBV7-9 and TRBJ2-5, with TRBD1 as a possible D gene (6 bases). Germline V lookup: CDR1 SEHNR, CDR2 FQNEAQ (reference sequence). The CDR3 is 15 amino acids. The germline V and J ends were trimmed by 6 bases and 3 bases, with 17 bases remaining between them. The CDR3 is CASSSTDSQKETQYF. In DNA, the CDR3 is TGTGCCAGCAGTTCCACGGACAGCCAAAAAGAGACCCAGTACTTC.

This clonotype was seen only a few times. The V and J genes are TRBV7-8 and TRBJ1-1, with TRBD1 as a possible D gene (6 bases). The CDR3 is 15 amino acids. CDR1 and CDR2 (germline): SGHVS, FQNEAQ. Trimming took 1 base from V and 2 from J, leaving 11 bases between them. CDR3 nucleotides: TGTGCCAGCAGCTTAGGGCAGGGGTCAAACACTGAAGCTTTCTTT. Translation gives CASSLGQGSNTEAFF.

This clonotype was seen more than once but under ten times. The rearrangement joins TRBV4-3 to TRBJ2-7; D is undetermined. Trimming cost V 1 base and J 7 bases, with 17 bases left between them. CDR1 and CDR2 from the germline V gene are LGHNA and YSLEER. This CDR3 contains 15 residues. The chain's CDR3 is CASSQAERTYREQYF. The CDR3 DNA sequence: TGCGCCAGCAGCCAAGCTGAGAGGACCTACCGAGAGCAGTACTTC.

This clonotype was picked up a small number of times. The chain has TRBV5-1 and TRBJ2-5, with a possible D match to TRBD2 (5 bases). The CDR3 has 15 amino acids. Germline CDR1 is SGHRS and CDR2 is YFSETQ. The V end lost 4 bases, the J end lost 3 bases, and 16 bases lay between the germline ends. The CDR3 DNA reads as TGCGCCAGCAGCCGACGGGGAGAAAGAGAAGAGACCCAGTACTTC. This translates into CASSRRGEREETQYF.

The rearrangement links TRBV7-8 to TRBJ1-1; D remains unclear. The CDR3 is made up of 11 amino acids. The germline gives CDR1 SGHVS, CDR2 FQNEAQ. Trimming shortened V by 6 bases and J by 11 bases, and 13 bases separated the two germline ends. DNA for the CDR3: TGTGCCAGCAGGGGCGGAATGACGGCTTTCTTT. It specifies CASRGGMTAFF.

This clonotype has ten or more counts. The chain combines TRBV10-1 with TRBJ2-2; TRBD2 matches at 7 bases. The germline gives CDR1 WNHNN, CDR2 SYGVQD (reference sequence). CDR3 length: 13 amino acids. V shed 8 bases, J shed 6 bases, and the junction held 6 bases outside the gene matches. The DNA for the CDR3 is TGCGCCAGCTCTGGACTAGGATCCGGGGAGCTGTTTTTT. It encodes CASSGLGSGELFF.

This chain connects TRBV10-3 to TRBJ2-7; 14 bases agree with TRBD2. Germline CDR1 is ENHRY and CDR2 is SYGVKD. This CDR3 is 15 amino acids long. J was trimmed by 3 bases and V by 8 bases; bases with no gene match: 6. Here the CDR3 reads CAIGTSGGHDYEQYF. CDR3 coding DNA: TGTGCCATCGGGACTAGCGGGGGCCATGACTACGAGCAGTACTTC.

The chain uses TRBV6-4 and TRBJ1-6; D gene ambiguous. The CDR3 has 14 amino acids. Germline CDR1 MRHNA, CDR2 SNTAGT. Trimming stripped 4 bases from V and 7 bases from J, with 11 bases between. This CDR3 is CASSAPKANSPLHF. The CDR3 DNA reads as TGTGCCAGCAGTGCTCCCAAGGCCAATTCACCCCTCCACTTT.

This clonotype was seen only a few times. The chain has TRBV7-2 and TRBJ1-4, with a tentative D call TRBD1 (5 bases). Germline V gene data show CDR1 as SGHTA and CDR2 as FQGNSA. The length of the CDR3 is 13 residues. V lost 5 bases, J lost 14 bases, and 18 bases lay in between. CDR3 in amino acids: CASSQSSGAWLFF. Written as DNA, the CDR3 is TGTGCCAGCAGCCAATCCAGCGGGGCTTGGCTGTTTTTT.

This clonotype was seen a handful of times. J is TRBJ2-7 and V is TRBV7-2; 10 bases are shared with TRBD1. Trimming removed 5 bases from V and 12 bases from J; junction bases left unmatched: 16. CDR1 is SGHTA, CDR2 FQGNSA, per germline. The CDR3 contains 15 residues. The CDR3 DNA sequence: TGTGCCAGCAGCCGGGGGGATACCGGGACAGGGGACCGGTACTTC. Its translation is CASSRGDTGTGDRYF.

This clonotype was picked up a small number of times. This rearrangement joins TRBV9 to TRBJ1-2, with unresolved D. CDR1 and CDR2 (germline): SGDLS, YYNGEE. The CDR3 contains 15 residues. V was clipped by 4 bases and J by 8 bases, with 21 bases between them. The DNA for the CDR3 is TGTGCCAGCAGCCAAGACCCCTATCGAGTGGGCGGCTACACCTTC. Its translation: CASSQDPYRVGGYTF.

CDR3 amino acids: CASRVTENYGYTF. In nucleotides, the CDR3 is TGTGCCAGCAGAGTGACAGAGAACTATGGCTACACCTTC. J is TRBJ1-2 and V is TRBV7-2; D possibly corresponds to TRBD1 (5 bases). The CDR3 consists of 13 residues. Trimming cost V 6 bases and J 2 bases, with 10 bases left between them. Per the germline V gene, CDR1 is SGHTA and CDR2 is FQGNSA.

This clonotype has more than one count but fewer than ten. V and J are TRBV9 and TRBJ2-7; 7 bases match TRBD1. The CDR3 runs to 15 residues. V lost 4 bases to trimming and J lost 0 bases; unmatched junction nucleotides: 7. Germline CDR1 reads SGDLS; CDR2 reads YYNGEE. This CDR3 reads CASSPQGVRSYEQYF. CDR3 sequence (DNA): TGTGCCAGCAGCCCCCAGGGGGTCCGCTCCTACGAGCAGTACTTC.

The V call is TRBV12-3 or TRBV12-4, the J call TRBJ1-5; D ambiguous. The V and J ends lost 6 bases and 2 bases respectively, with 17 bases between them. This CDR3 is built from 16 residues. The CDR3 protein is CASSRVAGVGNQPQHF. In nucleotides, the CDR3 is TGTGCCAGCAGCCGGGTGGCTGGGGTGGGCAATCAGCCCCAGCATTTT.

In regard to this clonotype: A much bigger clone sits one base away, suggesting this may be a read error. The chain joins TRBV12-3 or TRBV12-4 to TRBJ2-5; the D call may be TRBD1 or TRBD2 (6 bases each). The CDR3 totals 13 residues. As DNA, the CDR3 is TGTGCCAGCAGTTTTGGGGGGCGAGAGACCCGGTACTTC. This encodes CASSFGGRETRYF.